This T cell receptor beta chain was observed in a study of spatial heterogeneity in lung cancer. Study context: Compared with alpha-chain sequences, beta-chain sequences were consistently detected in greater numbers. General observations from the study: Ubiquitous expanded tumor TCRs were seen in blood more at resection than at follow-up.

TCRdb re-called the 5' RACE reads through MiXCR, storing one row per CDR3 protein. This table has tens of thousands of distinct CDR3 sequences, roughly 13% appearing once. This CDR3 region has 13 residues. Trimming cost V 5 bases and J 5 bases, with 9 bases left between them. In germline, CDR1 is SGHVS, CDR2 FQNEAQ. Time point reported: sample taken at primary tumor resection. Whole RNA, isolated from tumor, nontumor lung or frozen PBMC, was sequenced without prior sorting. This clonotype has just a few counts. The antigen is undetermined. Source: PBMCs, taken at surgery. This sequence joins TRBV7-8 and TRBJ2-2; the D is unclear. This clonotype originated in a male donor with early-stage non-small cell lung cancer. CDR3 bases: TGTGCCAGCAGCCCGAGGTGGACCGGGGAGCTGTTTTTT. The encoded protein is CASSPRWTGELFF.